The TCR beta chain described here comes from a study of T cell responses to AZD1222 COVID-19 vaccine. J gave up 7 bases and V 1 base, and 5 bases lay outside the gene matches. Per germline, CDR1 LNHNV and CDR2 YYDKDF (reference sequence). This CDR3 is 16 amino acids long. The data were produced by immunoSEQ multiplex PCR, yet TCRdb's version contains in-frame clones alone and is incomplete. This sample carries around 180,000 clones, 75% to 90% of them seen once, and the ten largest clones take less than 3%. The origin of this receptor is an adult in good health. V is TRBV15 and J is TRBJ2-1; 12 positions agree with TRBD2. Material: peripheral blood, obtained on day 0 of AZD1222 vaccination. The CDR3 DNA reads TGTGCCACCAGCAGAGCGCGACTAGCGGGAGTTAATGAGCAGTTCTTC. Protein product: CATSRARLAGVNEQFF. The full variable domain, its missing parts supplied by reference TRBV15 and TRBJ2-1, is DAMVIQNPRYQVTQFGKPVTLSCSQTLNHNVMYWYQQKSSQAPKLLFHYYDKDFNNEADTPDNFQSRRPNTSFCFLDIRSPGLGDTAMYLCATSRARLAGVNEQFFGPGTRLTVL.